The present entry profiles one T cell receptor beta chain with its context. Its antigen is as yet unknown. At cycle 4 day 1, cycle 7 day 1, and baseline, blood was sampled. This record belongs to a study of OX40 agonist ivuxolimab in advanced cancers. Broader study findings: No antigen was identified for the clonally expanded peripheral T cells. Among T cells, CD8+ cells averaged more expanded clones than CD4+ cells. At 0.1 to 3.0 mg/kg, clonal expansion of CD4+ and CD8+ blood T cells had occurred by week 6.

The method was immunoSEQ multiplex PCR; TCRdb's version includes in-frame clones alone and lacks a portion of them. The data hold over 40,000 clones, with less than 90% observed a single time. Trimming took 0 bases from V and 3 from J; bases not matched to a gene: 7. The CDR3 totals 16 residues. Germline values: CDR1 SGHNT, CDR2 YYREEE (reference sequence). Source: CD4+ or CD8+ T cells sorted from blood, taken in a trial of the OX40 agonist ivuxolimab. The chain uses TRBV5-4 and TRBJ2-7, with 9 positions matching TRBD2. The clonotype originates from an adult with an advanced solid tumor such as melanoma, head and neck, liver or kidney cancer. The CDR3 loop reads CASSLVGATSGYEQYF. In DNA, the CDR3 is TGTGCCAGCAGCTTGGTTGGCGCGACTAGCGGCTACGAGCAGTACTTC.